These 32 T cell receptor beta chains came from one sample sequenced in a study of blood T cell repertoires in COVID-19. TCRdb's copy holds only in-frame clones and misses some; the assay was immunoSEQ multiplex PCR. The table has about 80,000 clones, around 83% seen once. The sequenced sample consisted of peripheral blood. All receptors come from a human donor in a cohort sampled during active COVID-19.

This chain links TRBV7-7 with TRBJ2-1; 8 bases are a match to TRBD1. The V segment lost 6 bases and the J segment 10 bases; nucleotides outside the gene matches: 8. Germline lookup yields CDR1 SSHAT and CDR2 FNYEAQ (reference sequence). This CDR3 region has 13 residues. As DNA, the CDR3 is TGTGCCAGCAGTAAGGACAGGGTAGGGGAGCAGTTCTTC. Its protein is CASSKDRVGEQFF.

The V gene is TRBV18, the J gene TRBJ2-2; tentatively, D is TRBD1 (6 bases). V was trimmed by 3 bases and J by 0 bases, leaving 11 bases between them. The length of the CDR3 is 16 residues. Per germline, CDR1 KGHSH and CDR2 LQKENI. The DNA for the CDR3 is TGTGCCAGCTCACCTAGGACAGATCCGAACACCGGGGAGCTGTTTTTT. This translates into CASSPRTDPNTGELFF.

CDR3 in DNA: TGTGCCAGCACAATCGCAGGGGGCCACGAGCAGTACTTC. It is translated as CASTIAGGHEQYF. The chain has TRBV28 and TRBJ2-7; 8 nucleotides align to TRBD1. Per germline, CDR1 MDHEN and CDR2 SYDVKM. J lost 5 bases, V lost 7 bases, and 7 bases had no gene match. This CDR3 spans 13 amino acids. The whole variable domain, remainder taken from reference TRBV28 and TRBJ2-7, is DVKVTQSSRYLVKRTGEKVFLECVQDMDHENMFWYRQDPGLGLRLIYFSYDVKMKEKGDIPEGYSVSREKKERFSLILESASTNQTSMYLCASTIAGGHEQYFGPGTRLTVT.

The CDR3, as DNA: TGCGCCAGCAGCATTACAGGGGAGACCGGCCCAGATACGCAGTATTTT. Translating gives CASSITGETGPDTQYF. The genes are TRBV5-1 and TRBJ2-3, with 7 nucleotides matching TRBD1. With V trimmed by 4 bases and J by 4 bases, 12 bases remained unmatched. CDR3 length: 16 residues. Germline CDR1 and CDR2: SGHRS and YFSETQ.

The chain joins TRBV9 to TRBJ2-5, with 7 bases that match TRBD2. Looked up from germline, CDR1 is SGDLS and CDR2 is YYNGEE. The CDR3 is 14 amino acids. Unmatched junction bases numbered 5, after V lost 3 bases and J lost 3 bases. DNA of the CDR3: TGTGCCAGCAGCGAGCGGGGACTAAAAGAGACCCAGTACTTC. Protein: CASSERGLKETQYF.

The chain carries TRBV5-4 and TRBJ2-5; tentatively, D is TRBD2 (7 bases). Trimming pared 3 bases from V and 1 base from J, leaving 13 bases between. Germline V gene sequence: CDR1 SGHNT, CDR2 YYREEE (reference sequence). The CDR3 runs 15 residues. The CDR3 coding sequence is TGTGCCAGCAGCTCCCTAGGGGGGGCCCAAGAGACCCAGTACTTC. It yields the protein CASSSLGGAQETQYF.

A single count supports this clone. This chain uses TRBV5-1 with TRBJ2-5, with 10 bases lining up with TRBD2. The CDR3 contains 16 residues. Germline assignment: CDR1 SGHRS and CDR2 YFSETQ. J lost 6 bases, V lost 0 bases, and 8 bases had no gene match. DNA of the CDR3: TGCGCCAGCAGCTTGGCCCGGCTAGCGGGAGTACAGACCCAGTACTTC. Its protein is CASSLARLAGVQTQYF.

The J gene is TRBJ1-2, the V gene TRBV5-4; D possibly corresponds to TRBD1 (5 bases). CDR1 SGHNT and CDR2 YYREEE come from the germline V gene (reference sequence). This CDR3 contains 15 residues. Trimming shortened V by 6 bases and J by 4 bases, and 19 bases separated the two germline ends. CDR3 nucleotides: TGTGCCAGCATCCCGCAGCCCGGGGGTATCTATGGCTACACCTTC. It encodes CASIPQPGGIYGYTF.

The J gene is TRBJ2-2, the V gene TRBV5-1; TRBD2 matches 13 bases. Germline V lookup: CDR1 SGHRS, CDR2 YFSETQ. CDR3 length: 19 residues. V shed 8 bases and J 1 base; nucleotides not matched to a gene: 14. CDR3 amino acids: CARGKGLAGEKVNTGELFF. In DNA, the CDR3 is TGCGCCAGGGGGAAAGGACTAGCGGGAGAAAAGGTGAACACCGGGGAGCTGTTTTTT. Supplemented by reference TRBV5-1 and TRBJ2-2, the full variable domain reads KAGVTQTPRYLIKTRGQQVTLSCSPISGHRSVSWYQQTPGQGLQFLFEYFSETQRNKGNFPGRFSGRQFSNSRSEMNVSTLELGDSALYLCARGKGLAGEKVNTGELFFGEGSRLTVL.

This chain joins TRBV5-8 and TRBJ1-1, with TRBD1 matching 7 bases. Germline V gene lookup returns CDR1 SGHTS and CDR2 YDEGEE. CDR3 size: 13 residues. V shed 6 bases, J shed 11 bases, and the junction held 13 bases outside the gene matches. The CDR3 region has the DNA TGTGCCAGCACCATGACAGGGTCCGGAGGGGCTTTCTTT. It codes for CASTMTGSGGAFF. The variable domain in full, with the rest retrieved from reference TRBV5-8 and TRBJ1-1, is EAGVTQSPTHLIKTRGQQATLRCSPISGHTSVYWYQQALGLGLQFLLWYDEGEERNRGNFPPRFSGRQFPNYSSELNVNALELEDSALYLCASTMTGSGGAFFGQGTRLTVV.

The rearrangement joins TRBV19 to TRBJ2-2; D remains unclear. The CDR3 extends over 15 amino acids. The germline V and J ends were trimmed by 3 bases and 1 base, with 9 bases remaining between them. In germline, CDR1 is LNHDA, CDR2 SQIVND (reference sequence). The CDR3 reads CASSILTVNTGELFF. The CDR3 coding sequence is TGTGCCAGTAGTATCCTCACTGTGAACACCGGGGAGCTGTTTTTT.

The chain carries TRBV5-1 and TRBJ2-3, with 7 bases matching TRBD1. The CDR3 is made up of 14 amino acids. The germline CDR1 and CDR2 sequences are SGHRS and YFSETQ. With V trimmed by 4 bases and J by 6 bases, 8 bases remained unmatched. The CDR3 DNA reads as TGCGCCAGCAGCCTACAGGGGTCTGGGGATACGCAGTATTTT. Residues: CASSLQGSGDTQYF.

The chain is built from TRBV19 and TRBJ1-3, with 9 bases fitting TRBD1. Germline V gene data show CDR1 as LNHDA and CDR2 as SQIVND (reference sequence). Unmatched junction bases numbered 5, after V lost 7 bases and J lost 4 bases. CDR3 length: 14 residues. The CDR3 bases are TGTGCCAGTATCGGACAGGGGACCGGAAACACCATATATTTT. Protein product: CASIGQGTGNTIYF. Combining the CDR3 with reference TRBV19 and TRBJ1-3 gives the whole variable domain DGGITQSPKYLFRKEGQNVTLSCEQNLNHDAMYWYRQDPGQGLRLIYYSQIVNDFQKGDIAEGYSVSREKKESFPLTVTSAQKNPTAFYLCASIGQGTGNTIYFGEGSWLTVV.

The V gene is TRBV5-1, the J gene TRBJ1-3, with D unclear. Germline-derived CDR1 and CDR2 are SGHRS and YFSETQ. The CDR3 sequence is 16 residues long. The ends were cut back, 2 bases at V and 0 bases at J, with 12 bases in the middle. The CDR3 sequence: CASSFDGADSGNTIYF. As DNA, the CDR3 is TGCGCCAGCAGCTTTGACGGAGCAGACTCTGGAAACACCATATATTTT. The full variable domain, its missing parts supplied by reference TRBV5-1 and TRBJ1-3, is KAGVTQTPRYLIKTRGQQVTLSCSPISGHRSVSWYQQTPGQGLQFLFEYFSETQRNKGNFPGRFSGRQFSNSRSEMNVSTLELGDSALYLCASSFDGADSGNTIYFGEGSWLTVV.

The chain is built from TRBV7-2 and TRBJ2-3; D remains ambiguous. The CDR3 covers 12 residues. Deletions cut 6 bases from V and 6 bases from J, with 10 bases between. Germline V gene sequence: CDR1 SGHTA, CDR2 FQGNSA. The CDR3 bases are TGTGCCAGCAGACAACACGGGGATACGCAGTATTTT. It translates to CASRQHGDTQYF.

This clone has just one count. The rearrangement links TRBV19 to TRBJ1-2; D might be TRBD1 (5 bases). The V end was cut by 6 bases, the J end by 11 bases, with 16 bases between. The CDR3 consists of 12 residues. Germline CDR1 LNHDA, CDR2 SQIVND (reference sequence). CDR3 region: CASSARRGLYTF. In DNA form, the CDR3 reads TGTGCCAGTAGCGCGAGAAGGGGTTTATACACCTTC.

This chain connects TRBV7-9 to TRBJ2-3; tentatively, D is TRBD1 (6 bases). The V gene's germline CDR1 is SEHNR and CDR2 FQNEAQ (reference sequence). The CDR3 extends over 15 amino acids. Trimming took 5 bases from V and 5 from J, leaving 17 bases between them. The DNA of the CDR3 is TGTGCCAGCAGCGCAGTCAGGGGCGGAGGAGATACGCAGTATTTT. Translated: CASSAVRGGGDTQYF. The complete variable domain, with remaining parts taken from reference TRBV7-9 and TRBJ2-3, reads DTGVSQNPRHKITKRGQNVTFRCDPISEHNRLYWYRQTLGQGPEFLTYFQNEAQLEKSRLLSDRFSAERPKGSFSTLEIQRTEQGDSAMYLCASSAVRGGGDTQYFGPGTRLTVL.

The genes are TRBV6-1 and TRBJ2-7; 7 bases fit TRBD1. This CDR3 comprises 14 residues. Unmatched junction bases numbered 8, after V lost 3 bases and J lost 6 bases. Per germline, CDR1 MNHNS and CDR2 SASEGT. The CDR3 loop is CASSDRQGSGEQYF. CDR3 coding DNA: TGTGCCAGCAGTGACCGACAGGGATCGGGCGAGCAGTACTTC.

CDR3 region: CASSSFGGDQPQHF. In DNA form, the CDR3 reads TGTGCCAGCAGTTCTTTTGGGGGCGATCAGCCCCAGCATTTT. The chain has TRBV27 and TRBJ1-5; D is possibly TRBD1 (6 bases). CDR1 is MNHEY and CDR2 is SMNVEV in the germline V gene (reference sequence). The V end was cut by 4 bases, the J end by 5 bases, with 12 bases between. The CDR3 spans 14 residues.

This chain joins TRBV7-9 and TRBJ2-7; 7 positions match TRBD1. The CDR3 covers 16 residues. The germline V gene encodes CDR1 SEHNR and CDR2 FQNEAQ (reference sequence). V shed 6 bases and J 1 base; nucleotides not matched to a gene: 12. CDR3 bases: TGTGCCAGCAGTCCCCTAGGTCAGGGGGTTTCCTACGAGCAGTACTTC. Residues: CASSPLGQGVSYEQYF.

The chain employs TRBV28 and TRBJ2-4; a possible D gene is TRBD2 (6 bases). The germline V and J ends were trimmed by 6 bases and 5 bases, with 8 bases remaining between them. Germline assignment: CDR1 MDHEN and CDR2 SYDVKM. CDR3 length: 12 amino acids. DNA of the CDR3: TGTGCCAGCAGGGGGGAGGAAAACATTCAGTACTTC. Its protein product is CASRGEENIQYF.

J is TRBJ2-1 and V is TRBV7-9, with TRBD1 as a possible D gene (5 bases). The CDR3 is 15 residues long. V was shortened by 6 bases and J by 0 bases, with 12 bases between the two germline ends. Germline CDR1 SEHNR, CDR2 FQNEAQ (reference sequence). This CDR3 reads CASREQVNSYNEQFF. CDR3 in DNA: TGTGCCAGCAGGGAACAGGTAAACTCCTACAATGAGCAGTTCTTC.

The chain carries TRBV10-3 and TRBJ2-3; TRBD2 might be the D (6 bases). The CDR3 runs 14 residues. Germline CDR1 and CDR2: ENHRY and SYGVKD. Trimming cost V 5 bases and J 3 bases, with 12 bases left between them. In DNA form, the CDR3 reads TGTGCCATCAGTTCCATCCGGGGGACAGATACGCAGTATTTT. Encoded protein: CAISSIRGTDTQYF.

This clone appeared a single time. V gene TRBV5-1 combines with J gene TRBJ2-2; the D gene is possibly TRBD2 (7 bases). CDR1 and CDR2 from the germline V gene are SGHRS and YFSETQ. The CDR3 totals 14 residues. The V end was cut by 7 bases, the J end by 2 bases, with 12 bases between. The CDR3 DNA is TGCGCCAGCCAAGGGGGGGCAAACACCGGGGAGCTGTTTTTT. This translates into CASQGGANTGELFF. Full variable domain (rest looked up from reference TRBV5-1 and TRBJ2-2): KAGVTQTPRYLIKTRGQQVTLSCSPISGHRSVSWYQQTPGQGLQFLFEYFSETQRNKGNFPGRFSGRQFSNSRSEMNVSTLELGDSALYLCASQGGANTGELFFGEGSRLTVL.

This clone showed up just once. This CDR3 is CASRGRSPSQETQYF. CDR3 nucleotide sequence: TGTGCCAGCAGGGGGCGGTCGCCCTCCCAAGAGACCCAGTACTTC. The chain carries TRBV6-5 and TRBJ2-5, with a possible D match to TRBD1 (5 bases). CDR1 and CDR2 from the germline V gene are MNHEY and SVGAGI. Trimming stripped 6 bases from V and 1 base from J, with 15 bases between. The CDR3 consists of 15 residues.

This chain connects TRBV5-4 to TRBJ2-1; TRBD2 matches at 9 bases. Unmatched junction bases numbered 12, after V lost 0 bases and J lost 5 bases. CDR1 and CDR2 (germline): SGHNT, YYREEE (reference sequence). The CDR3 has 18 residues. For the CDR3, the DNA is TGTGCCAGCAGCTTGGCCCTTAGGAGTAGCGGGAGAAACAATGAGCAGTTCTTC. Translated: CASSLALRSSGRNNEQFF.

The chain recombines TRBV6-6 with TRBJ2-5; D is possibly TRBD2 (6 bases). V lost 6 bases and J 2 bases, leaving 13 bases between the germline ends. The germline V gene has CDR1 MNHNY and CDR2 SVGAGI (reference sequence). This CDR3 spans 14 amino acids. CDR3 loop: CASRGTGVQETQYF. CDR3 nucleotide sequence: TGTGCCAGCAGAGGAACGGGGGTTCAAGAGACCCAGTACTTC.

The chain couples TRBV5-4 to TRBJ2-5; D perhaps matches TRBD1 (6 bases). The CDR3 loop spans 14 amino acids. Trimming took off 4 bases at V and 2 bases at J, with 12 bases between the two ends. Germline V CDR1 and CDR2: SGHNT, YYREEE (reference sequence). This CDR3 reads CASSPGTSQETQYF. CDR3 DNA sequence: TGTGCCAGCAGCCCCGGGACATCACAAGAGACCCAGTACTTC.

J is TRBJ2-7 and V is TRBV11-3; the D gene is possibly TRBD1 (5 bases). Germline-derived CDR1 and CDR2 are SGHNT and YENEEA. The V end was cut by 3 bases, the J end by 2 bases, with 14 bases between. The CDR3 extends over 15 amino acids. The CDR3 coding sequence is TGTGCCAGCAGCTTGGGGCGGCCCCCGACCTACGAGCAGTACTTC. As protein: CASSLGRPPTYEQYF.

This chain links TRBV19 with TRBJ2-1; D may be TRBD2 (6 bases). There are 20 residues in the CDR3. Trimming removed 0 bases at V and 3 bases at J, with 24 bases between. Germline assignment: CDR1 LNHDA and CDR2 SQIVND (reference sequence). The CDR3 protein is CASSIDPGASAQPLYNEQFF. In nucleotides, the CDR3 is TGTGCCAGTAGTATAGATCCGGGAGCTAGCGCGCAGCCTCTCTACAATGAGCAGTTCTTC.

The chain recombines TRBV25-1 with TRBJ1-1; tentative D call: TRBD1 (6 bases). V gave up 4 bases and J gave up 6 bases, with 9 bases separating them. CDR3 length equals 12 residues. Germline V lookup: CDR1 MGHDK, CDR2 SYGVNS. CDR3 region: CASSVGGSEAFF. DNA of the CDR3: TGTGCCAGCAGTGTTGGGGGCTCTGAAGCTTTCTTT.

The chain has TRBV7-3 and TRBJ2-7, with a possible D match to TRBD2 (5 bases). The CDR3 consists of 15 residues. Germline V gives CDR1 SGHTA, CDR2 FQGTGA. The V and J ends lost 1 base and 4 bases respectively, with 14 bases between them. CDR3 loop: CASSLKGGLGYEQYF. The DNA of the CDR3 is TGTGCCAGCAGCTTAAAGGGCGGGTTAGGTTACGAGCAGTACTTC. Full variable domain (outside the CDR3, taken from reference TRBV7-3 and TRBJ2-7): GAGVSQTPSNKVTEKGKYVELRCDPISGHTALYWYRQSLGQGPEFLIYFQGTGAADDSGLPNDRFFAVRPEGSVSTLKIQRTERGDSAVYLCASSLKGGLGYEQYFGPGTRLTVT.